The entry below gives a single T cell receptor (beta chain) sequence along with its context. The sample originates from a study of blood T cell repertoires in COVID-19. Whole-study context: Material from acute and convalescent COVID-19 was sourced from the United States, Italy and Spain. Nucleic acid was either cDNA or gDNA, and it came from T cells, B-cell-depleted T cells, or PBMCs.

The V gene's germline CDR1 is MGHRA and CDR2 YSYEKL. This CDR3 region has 15 residues. Trimming took off 1 base at V and 0 bases at J, with 7 bases between the two ends. Per the original methods: Estimation of nucleated cell counts relied on the amplification of reference gene primers. The assay was immunoSEQ multiplex PCR, and TCRdb's table has in-frame clones only and misses some. V, J and clone size are taken as reported in that table, and D and trimming were inferred from the DNA itself. The top ten hold roughly an eighth of the sample, which has roughly 18,000 clones, roughly nine tenths seen once.

This clonotype was sampled from a man in his sixties with active COVID-19. The sample consisted of peripheral blood. The J gene is TRBJ2-1, the V gene TRBV4-1, with D perhaps matching TRBD1 (5 bases). DNA for the CDR3: TGCGCCAGCAGCCAAGGACAGTACTCCTACAATGAGCAGTTCTTC. Protein sequence: CASSQGQYSYNEQFF.